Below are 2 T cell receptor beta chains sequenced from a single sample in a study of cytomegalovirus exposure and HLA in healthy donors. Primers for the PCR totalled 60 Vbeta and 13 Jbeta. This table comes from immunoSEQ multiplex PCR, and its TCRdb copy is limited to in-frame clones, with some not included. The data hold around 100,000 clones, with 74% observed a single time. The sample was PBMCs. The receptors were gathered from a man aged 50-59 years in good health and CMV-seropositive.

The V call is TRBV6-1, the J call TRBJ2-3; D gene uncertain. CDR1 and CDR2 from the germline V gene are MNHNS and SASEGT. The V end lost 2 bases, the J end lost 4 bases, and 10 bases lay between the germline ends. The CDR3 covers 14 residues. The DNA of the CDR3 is TGTGCCAGCAGTGAAAAGCCCCATGCAGATACGCAGTATTTT. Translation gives CASSEKPHADTQYF.

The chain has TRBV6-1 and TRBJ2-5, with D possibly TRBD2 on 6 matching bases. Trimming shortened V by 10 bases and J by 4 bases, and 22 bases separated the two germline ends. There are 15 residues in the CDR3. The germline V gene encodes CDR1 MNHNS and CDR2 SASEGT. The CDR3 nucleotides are TGTGCCACCATGACTAGTTACTCGGCTGGAGAGACCCAGTACTTC. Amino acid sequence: CATMTSYSAGETQYF.